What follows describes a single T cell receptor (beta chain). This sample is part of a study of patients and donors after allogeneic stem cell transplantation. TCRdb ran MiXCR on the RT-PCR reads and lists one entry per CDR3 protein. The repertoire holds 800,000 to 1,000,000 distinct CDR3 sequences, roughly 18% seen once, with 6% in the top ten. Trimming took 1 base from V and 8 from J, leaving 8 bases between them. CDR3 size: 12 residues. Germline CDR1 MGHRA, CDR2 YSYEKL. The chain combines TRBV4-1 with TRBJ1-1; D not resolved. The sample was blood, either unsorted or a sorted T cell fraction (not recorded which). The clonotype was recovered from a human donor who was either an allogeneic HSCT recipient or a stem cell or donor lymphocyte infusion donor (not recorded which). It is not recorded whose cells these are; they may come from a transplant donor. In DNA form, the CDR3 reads TGCGCCAGCAGCCAAGGGAGCAGGGAAGCTTTCTTT. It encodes CASSQGSREAFF.